These 17 T cell receptor beta chains share one sample of origin, sequenced in a study of T-cell memory formation after mild COVID-19. TCRdb fed the 5' RACE reads into MiXCR, producing one record per CDR3 protein. The top ten clones hold 12% of a sample with tens of thousands of distinct CDR3 sequences, over 8.5% of them seen once. Input material: PBMCs or a T cell subset sorted from them (not recorded which). The receptors stem from an adult woman who had mild COVID-19 (a few samples of this study predate the infection). Cell type and time point are not known.

This clonotype was counted a few times. The chain joins TRBV19 to TRBJ2-2; no clear D gene. CDR3 length equals 17 residues. With 3 bases removed from V and 0 bases from J, the gap between germline ends came to 14 bases. The germline V gene encodes CDR1 LNHDA and CDR2 SQIVND (reference sequence). CDR3 protein: CASSITAGATNTGELFF. CDR3 DNA sequence: TGTGCCAGTAGTATCACGGCAGGCGCTACGAACACCGGGGAGCTGTTTTTT.

This rearrangement joins TRBV25-1 to TRBJ1-5; D is ambiguous. Germline V gives CDR1 MGHDK, CDR2 SYGVNS. Trimming removed 1 base at V and 4 bases at J, with 17 bases between. The CDR3 is made up of 17 amino acids. CDR3 residues: CASSESTGENGNQPQHF. CDR3 DNA: TGTGCCAGCAGTGAATCAACGGGAGAAAATGGAAATCAGCCCCAGCATTTT.

The table lists this clonotype with a few counts. This chain links TRBV7-6 with TRBJ2-7, with D possibly TRBD1 on 6 matching bases. This CDR3 is 14 amino acids long. V gave up 1 base and J gave up 0 bases, with 7 bases separating them. CDR1 SGHVS and CDR2 FNYEAQ come from the germline V gene. Here the CDR3 DNA reads TGTGCCAGCAGCTTAGGGACAGTCTCCTACGAGCAGTACTTC. This encodes CASSLGTVSYEQYF.

This clonotype appeared a few times. The V call is TRBV5-1, the J call TRBJ2-2, with no clear D. Trimming took 0 bases from V and 7 from J, leaving 7 bases between them. From germline, CDR1 is SGHRS and CDR2 YFSETQ. The CDR3 length is 13 residues. In nucleotides, the CDR3 is TGCGCCAGCAGCTTGGAGTGGGTCGGGGAGCTGTTTTTT. Protein sequence: CASSLEWVGELFF.

This clonotype was seen repeatedly, ten times or more. This chain joins TRBV6-4 and TRBJ2-5, with 9 bases that match TRBD1. V lost 3 bases to trimming and J lost 4 bases; unmatched junction nucleotides: 6. Germline CDR1 MRHNA, CDR2 SNTAGT. This CDR3 has 15 residues. CDR3 loop: CASSENRGPGETQYF. In nucleotides, the CDR3 is TGTGCCAGCAGTGAAAACAGGGGGCCCGGAGAGACCCAGTACTTC.

This clonotype was found a few times. The V call is TRBV5-1, the J call TRBJ1-1; tentatively, D is TRBD1 (5 bases). The CDR3 contains 16 residues. V was trimmed by 5 bases and J by 1 base, leaving 18 bases between them. Germline V gene sequence: CDR1 SGHRS, CDR2 YFSETQ. The CDR3 is CASRPLSVGGNTEAFF. In DNA form, the CDR3 reads TGCGCCAGCAGGCCCTTGTCCGTTGGGGGGAACACTGAAGCTTTCTTT.

This clonotype was counted only a few times. The rearrangement joins TRBV30 to TRBJ2-3, with a tentative D call TRBD2 (6 bases). Per germline, CDR1 GTSNPN and CDR2 SVGIG (reference sequence). The CDR3 loop spans 12 amino acids. Trimming took 3 bases from V and 2 from J, leaving 6 bases between them. The CDR3 bases are TGTGCCTGGAGGCGGGACACAGATACGCAGTATTTT. Protein sequence: CAWRRDTDTQYF.

In its sample, this clonotype was seen a few times. The chain combines TRBV12-3 or TRBV12-4 with TRBJ1-1; D might be TRBD1 (6 bases). The CDR3 totals 15 residues. Trimming took 10 bases from V and 1 from J, leaving 19 bases between them. CDR3 sequence: CAITGGRIKNTEAFF. In nucleotides, the CDR3 is TGTGCCATCACGGGGGGGCGGATCAAGAACACTGAAGCTTTCTTT.

The chain is built from TRBV20-1 and TRBJ2-3; 11 positions agree with TRBD2. Per germline, CDR1 DFQATT and CDR2 SNEGSKA (reference sequence). The length of the CDR3 is 15 residues. With V trimmed by 6 bases and J by 4 bases, 9 bases remained unmatched. The chain's CDR3 is CSAPKLAGVSDTQYF. CDR3 in DNA: TGCAGTGCCCCCAAACTAGCGGGGGTATCAGATACGCAGTATTTT.

J is TRBJ2-7 and V is TRBV5-5; possibly TRBD1 or TRBD2 for D (5 bases each). The germline CDR1 and CDR2 sequences are SGHKS and YYEKEE (reference sequence). V was cut by 3 bases and J by 6 bases, with 16 bases left in between. The CDR3 loop spans 14 amino acids. CDR3 DNA sequence: TGTGCCAGCAGCTGGGGGAACAGAAGGAGCGAGCAGTACTTC. Translation: CASSWGNRRSEQYF.

V usage is TRBV27 and J usage is TRBJ1-1; the D gene is possibly TRBD1 (6 bases). Trimming took 7 bases from V and 0 from J, leaving 18 bases between them. This CDR3 spans 16 amino acids. CDR1 and CDR2 (germline): MNHEY, SMNVEV (reference sequence). The CDR3: CASKTGLGVMNTEAFF. CDR3 nucleotides: TGTGCCAGCAAAACAGGGCTTGGGGTTATGAACACTGAAGCTTTCTTT.

This clonotype was seen repeatedly, ten times or more. This sequence joins TRBV20-1 and TRBJ2-7, with D perhaps being TRBD1 or TRBD2 (6 bases each). This CDR3 spans 13 amino acids. V lost 3 bases, J lost 4 bases, and 13 bases lay in between. Germline CDR1 DFQATT, CDR2 SNEGSKA (reference sequence). The DNA of the CDR3 is TGCAGTGCTAGGAGGGGGGCGGGTTACGAGCAGTACTTC. Protein sequence: CSARRGAGYEQYF.

This clonotype was seen ten or more times. The chain recombines TRBV7-9 with TRBJ2-3, with D perhaps TRBD2 (6 bases). From germline, CDR1 is SEHNR and CDR2 FQNEAQ (reference sequence). The V and J ends lost 2 bases and 4 bases respectively, with 10 bases between them. This CDR3 comprises 14 residues. The CDR3 DNA sequence: TGTGCCAGCAGCTTATCAGCGGGTTCAGATACGCAGTATTTT. It specifies CASSLSAGSDTQYF. The entire variable domain, with the rest obtained from reference TRBV7-9 and TRBJ2-3, is as follows: DTGVSQNPRHKITKRGQNVTFRCDPISEHNRLYWYRQTLGQGPEFLTYFQNEAQLEKSRLLSDRFSAERPKGSFSTLEIQRTEQGDSAMYLCASSLSAGSDTQYFGPGTRLTVL.

The chain links TRBV5-1 to TRBJ2-2; maybe TRBD2 (6 bases). The CDR3 length is 13 residues. Germline V lookup: CDR1 SGHRS, CDR2 YFSETQ. Deletions cut 6 bases from V and 8 bases from J, with 14 bases between. DNA of the CDR3: TGCGCCAGCACTGTACCTAGCGAAGGGGAGCTGTTTTTT. It encodes CASTVPSEGELFF.

This clonotype was seen repeatedly, ten times or more. The V gene is TRBV27, the J gene TRBJ1-2; 8 positions agree with TRBD1. This CDR3 is 16 amino acids long. The germline gives CDR1 MNHEY, CDR2 SMNVEV (reference sequence). V dropped 7 bases and J dropped 4; count of bases not matched to a gene: 14. The CDR3 loop is CASKGQGAIGVYGYTF. The CDR3 DNA sequence: TGTGCCAGCAAGGGGCAGGGGGCAATCGGAGTCTATGGCTACACCTTC.

V gene TRBV20-1 combines with J gene TRBJ2-1; 13 bases are shared with TRBD2. Trimming at V came to 4 bases and at J to 2 bases, leaving 8 bases not matched to a gene. Germline V gene sequence: CDR1 DFQATT, CDR2 SNEGSKA (reference sequence). The CDR3 extends over 17 amino acids. CDR3 loop: CSANGLAGVTPYNEQFF. DNA for the CDR3: TGCAGTGCTAATGGACTAGCGGGAGTAACCCCCTACAATGAGCAGTTCTTC.

In its sample, this clonotype was seen a few times. CDR3 coding DNA: TGTGCCAGCAGCTTAGGACTACTAGCGGGAGCGTACAATGAGCAGTTCTTC. Translated: CASSLGLLAGAYNEQFF. The chain carries TRBV11-3 and TRBJ2-1, with 11 bases that match TRBD2. Trimming at V came to 1 base and at J to 4 bases, leaving 6 bases not matched to a gene. Germline V gene data show CDR1 as SGHNT and CDR2 as YENEEA. The CDR3 loop spans 17 amino acids.